Listed below are T cell receptor beta chains from one sample, sequenced in a study of CD8+ T cells in alopecia areata. Here immunoSEQ multiplex PCR was the method, and the copy in TCRdb shows in-frame clones only, minus some. The data show more than 200,000 clones, less than 65% seen once. This material consisted of CD4+ T cells sorted from blood, taken at week 4, from a patient treated with tofacitinib. The receptors originated from a human donor with alopecia areata. Each CDR3 is given without its conserved first and last residue. A row's size may be missing; if present it is once, few, many or a size class.

TRBJ2-7	TRBV29-1	-	SVEEGLVQY
TRBJ2-2	TRBV2	-	ASSTGHTGELF
TRBJ2-7	TRBV10-3	-	ATSDNSYEQY
TRBJ2-7	TRBV29-1	-	SARASGGAYEQY
TRBJ1-1	TRBV29-1	-	SVVGFMNTEAF
TRBJ1-1	TRBV30	-	AWRGGSTEAF
TRBJ1-4	TRBV29-1	-	SGRDGNEKLF
TRBJ1-5	TRBV27	-	ASSLVGRGNQPQH
TRBJ1-1	TRBV7-9	-	ASTPERWNTEAF
TRBJ2-7	TRBV29-1	-	SVSTGYEQY
TRBJ2-2	TRBV10-3	-	AIKKAGALTGELF
TRBJ2-1	TRBV10-3	-	AISPGFRGPNEQF
TRBJ2-2	TRBV11-2	-	ASSPGTSGGTNTGELF
TRBJ2-7	TRBV2	-	ASTGGHEQY
TRBJ2-7	TRBV6-5	-	ASSYSTGGTEQY
TRBJ1-4	TRBV19	-	ASSRRRQGGEKLF
TRBJ2-2	TRBV2	-	ASSEAFGRSGELF
TRBJ1-5	TRBV6-5	few	ASSYTTGRNQPQH
TRBJ2-7	TRBV27	once	ASGNRGYSQY
TRBJ1-1	TRBV7-9	-	ASSFGGVNTEAF
TRBJ2-5	TRBV27	-	ASSLRRGTETQY
TRBJ2-5	TRBV5-6	-	ASSLTTGGVGETQY
TRBJ1-2	TRBV6-5	-	ASSYSAGSDGYT
TRBJ2-1	TRBV14	few	ASSLTGTGANEQF